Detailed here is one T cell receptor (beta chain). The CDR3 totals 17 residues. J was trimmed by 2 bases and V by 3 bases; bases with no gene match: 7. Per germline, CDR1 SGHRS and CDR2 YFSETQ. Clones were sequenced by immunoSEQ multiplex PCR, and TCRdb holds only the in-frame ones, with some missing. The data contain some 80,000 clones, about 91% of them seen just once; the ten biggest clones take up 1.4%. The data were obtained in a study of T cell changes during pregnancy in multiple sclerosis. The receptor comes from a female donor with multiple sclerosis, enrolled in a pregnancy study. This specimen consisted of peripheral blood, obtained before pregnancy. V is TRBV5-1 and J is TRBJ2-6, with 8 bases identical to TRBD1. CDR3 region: CASSSRSGGAGANVLTF. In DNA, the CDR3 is TGCGCCAGCAGCTCCAGATCAGGGGGCGCTGGGGCCAACGTCCTGACTTTC. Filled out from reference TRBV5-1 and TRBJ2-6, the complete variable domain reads KAGVTQTPRYLIKTRGQQVTLSCSPISGHRSVSWYQQTPGQGLQFLFEYFSETQRNKGNFPGRFSGRQFSNSRSEMNVSTLELGDSALYLCASSSRSGGAGANVLTFGAGSRLTVL.